The 9 T cell receptor beta chains given below trace back to one sample, sequenced in a study of CD8 T cells in Susac syndrome. An amount of RNA that ranged from about 0.45 to 1 ug was reverse transcribed with random hexamers. TCRdb fed the immunoSEQ multiplex PCR reads into MiXCR, producing one record per CDR3 protein. The profile shows approximately 160,000 distinct CDR3 sequences, 80% to 95% of them singletons. The sample taken for sequencing was CD4+ T cells from PBMCs. These receptor sequences come from a human donor with multiple sclerosis.

This clonotype appeared once. V usage is TRBV28 and J usage is TRBJ2-7, with 7 bases fitting TRBD2. This CDR3 has 13 residues. Trimming cost V 5 bases and J 0 bases; bases outside gene matches: 1. Germline V gene sequence: CDR1 MDHEN, CDR2 SYDVKM. Here the CDR3 DNA reads TGTGCCAGCAGTAGCGGGAACTCCTACGAGCAGTACTTC. It yields the protein CASSSGNSYEQYF.

CDR3 residues: CAWRIQGAMVQYF. The CDR3 DNA reads TGTGCCTGGCGAATACAGGGGGCTATGGTGCAGTACTTC. The rearrangement links TRBV30 to TRBJ2-7; 9 bases agree with TRBD1. CDR1 GTSNPN and CDR2 SVGIG come from the germline V gene (reference sequence). The length of the CDR3 is 13 residues. V lost 5 bases, J lost 9 bases, and 11 bases stayed unmatched.

The rearrangement links TRBV4-3 to TRBJ1-1; D gene ambiguous. From germline, CDR1 is LGHNA and CDR2 YSLEER. CDR3 length: 17 amino acids. V was trimmed by 10 bases and J by 1 base, leaving 25 bases between them. This chain's CDR3 is CANPDTHGAVWNTEAFF. The CDR3 DNA reads TGCGCCAACCCAGACACCCACGGTGCGGTTTGGAACACTGAAGCTTTCTTT.

This clonotype came up once. This chain connects TRBV7-6 to TRBJ2-3; 15 bases map to TRBD2. Germline CDR1 SGHVS, CDR2 FNYEAQ. With V trimmed by 5 bases and J by 1 base, 7 bases remained unmatched. This CDR3 comprises 18 residues. Here the CDR3 reads CASSPWTSGGGRTDTQYF. The CDR3 DNA reads as TGTGCCAGCAGCCCCTGGACTAGCGGGGGGGGCCGCACAGATACGCAGTATTTT.

This clonotype appeared a few times. The V gene is TRBV2, the J gene TRBJ1-6; D not resolved. Trimming shortened V by 1 base and J by 7 bases, and 5 bases separated the two germline ends. The CDR3 is made up of 13 amino acids. Germline CDR1 is SNHLY and CDR2 is FYNNEI. The CDR3 DNA is TGTGCCAGCAGTGAAGTGGCGAATTCACCCCTCCACTTT. Its protein is CASSEVANSPLHF.

CDR3 loop: CASSELYTGELFF. The CDR3 bases are TGTGCCAGCAGTGAACTGTACACCGGGGAGCTGTTTTTT. The chain recombines TRBV2 with TRBJ2-2; D is uncertain. Trimming took 2 bases from V and 3 from J, leaving 4 bases between them. Germline V gene data show CDR1 as SNHLY and CDR2 as FYNNEI. The CDR3 has 13 residues. Using reference TRBV2 and TRBJ2-2 for the parts outside the CDR3, the full variable domain is EPEVTQTPSHQVTQMGQEVILRCVPISNHLYFYWYRQILGQKVEFLVSFYNNEISEKSEIFDDQFSVERPDGSNFTLKIRSTKLEDSAMYFCASSELYTGELFFGEGSRLTVL.

The chain employs TRBV19 and TRBJ2-1; TRBD1 aligns across 8 bases. The V segment lost 4 bases and the J segment 8 bases; nucleotides outside the gene matches: 10. Per the germline V gene, CDR1 is LNHDA and CDR2 is SQIVND (reference sequence). The CDR3 runs to 15 residues. CDR3 region: CASSSPGTGSDEQFF. CDR3 nucleotide sequence: TGTGCCAGTAGTAGTCCCGGGACAGGCTCCGATGAGCAGTTCTTC.

V gene TRBV19 combines with J gene TRBJ1-5, with D possibly TRBD1 on 5 matching bases. V was clipped by 3 bases and J by 5 bases, with 11 bases between them. This CDR3 is 14 amino acids long. Germline CDR1 and CDR2: LNHDA and SQIVND (reference sequence). The CDR3 nucleotides read TGTGCCAGTAGTATGAATCAGGGTTATCAGCCCCAGCATTTT. Amino acids: CASSMNQGYQPQHF.

The chain couples TRBV20-1 to TRBJ1-2, with D hard to call. The germline V and J ends were trimmed by 5 bases and 0 bases, with 10 bases remaining between them. The CDR3 spans 13 residues. The V gene's germline CDR1 is DFQATT and CDR2 SNEGSKA (reference sequence). For the CDR3, the DNA is TGCAGTGCTCCTGCGGGAACTAACTATGGCTACACCTTC. Translating gives CSAPAGTNYGYTF.